This is a list of T cell receptor beta chains from one sample in a study of blood T cell repertoires in COVID-19. The method was immunoSEQ multiplex PCR; TCRdb's version includes in-frame clones alone and lacks a portion of them. This sample has over 70,000 clones, with 88% found just once. Source material: peripheral blood. The receptors stem from a woman older than 75 with acute or convalescent COVID-19. Each CDR3 is given with its conserved first and last residue. D genes are given only for firm matches. Size values are once, few and many counts, or a class for expanded clones, and some rows have none.

size	V	D	J	CDR3	DNA
.	TRBV29-1	.	TRBJ2-2	CSVVPTDTGELFF	TGCAGCGTTGTCCCGACAGACACCGGGGAGCTGTTTTTT
.	TRBV5-1	.	TRBJ2-1	CASSLSGGSSYNEQFF	TGCGCCAGCAGCTTGAGTGGGGGGAGCTCCTACAATGAGCAGTTCTTC
.	TRBV29-1	.	TRBJ1-3	CSVERGTGNTIYF	TGCAGCGTTGAAAGAGGTACTGGAAACACCATATATTTT
.	TRBV15	.	TRBJ1-1	CATSREGGGYEAFF	TGTGCCACCAGCAGAGAAGGGGGGGGCTATGAAGCTTTCTTT
few	TRBV11-2	.	TRBJ1-2	CASSSRLGVAYGYTF	TGTGCCAGCAGCTCACGCCTAGGGGTGGCCTATGGCTACACCTTC
once	TRBV18	.	TRBJ1-6	CASSPRDLDSPLHF	TGTGCCAGCTCACCTCGGGACTTAGATTCACCCCTCCACTTT
.	TRBV6-6	.	TRBJ1-2	CASSPGGSRSGYTF	TGTGCCAGCAGCCCTGGGGGGTCCAGAAGCGGCTACACCTTC
.	TRBV19	TRBD1	TRBJ1-3	CASSIQPGQGTGNTIYF	TGTGCCAGTAGTATACAGCCGGGACAGGGAACTGGAAACACCATATATTTT
.	TRBV28	.	TRBJ1-2	CASTTERLAYGYTF	TGTGCCAGCACGACAGAACGGTTAGCCTATGGCTACACCTTC
.	TRBV29-1	TRBD1	TRBJ1-1	CSVGDRAMNTEAFF	TGCAGCGTTGGGGACAGGGCGATGAACACTGAAGCTTTCTTT
.	TRBV7-9	TRBD1	TRBJ1-2	CASSSEGQGNGYTF	TGTGCCAGCAGCTCCGAGGGACAGGGGAATGGCTACACCTTC
.	TRBV7-2	.	TRBJ2-3	CASSLVVAGYGTDTQYF	TGTGCCAGCAGCTTAGTGGTGGCGGGCTACGGCACAGATACGCAGTATTTT
.	TRBV7-6	TRBD2	TRBJ2-2	CASSLGLAGSTGELFF	TGTGCCAGCAGCCTAGGACTAGCGGGGAGCACCGGGGAGCTGTTTTTT
.	TRBV5-1	.	TRBJ1-2	CASSFDLPYGYTF	TGCGCCAGCAGCTTTGATCTACCCTATGGCTACACCTTC
.	TRBV16	.	TRBJ1-6	CASTPGQGSSYNSPLHF	TGTGCCAGCACCCCGGGGCAGGGGAGCTCCTATAATTCACCCCTCCACTTT
.	TRBV15	.	TRBJ2-7	CATSRDREVYEQYF	TGTGCCACCAGCAGAGACAGGGAAGTCTACGAGCAGTACTTC
.	TRBV7-3	.	TRBJ2-3	CASSLGSTDTQYF	TGTGCCAGCAGCTTAGGCAGCACAGATACGCAGTATTTT
.	TRBV10-3	TRBD1	TRBJ1-1	CAISGTGSATEAFF	TGTGCCATCAGTGGGACAGGGTCGGCCACTGAAGCTTTCTTT
.	TRBV3-1/TRBV3-2	.	TRBJ1-2	CASSEPGNGYTF	TGTGCCAGCAGTGAACCAGGGAATGGCTACACCTTC
.	TRBV29-1	.	TRBJ1-1	CSVDGRNTEAFF	TGCAGCGTTGATGGTAGAAACACTGAAGCTTTCTTT
.	TRBV5-1	TRBD2	TRBJ2-1	CASKGGTSGAAEQFF	TGCGCCAGCAAGGGTGGGACTAGCGGGGCTGCAGAGCAGTTCTTC
once	TRBV19	.	TRBJ1-3	CASSLTAGEGNTIYF	TGTGCCAGTAGTCTCACCGCAGGGGAAGGGAACACCATATATTTT
.	TRBV6-5	TRBD2	TRBJ2-7	CASVFGTSGYEQYF	TGTGCCAGCGTCTTCGGGACTAGCGGGTACGAGCAGTACTTC
.	TRBV3-1/TRBV3-2	.	TRBJ1-1	CASSGLANTEAFF	TGTGCCAGCAGTGGACTGGCGAACACTGAAGCTTTCTTT
.	TRBV5-1	TRBD2	TRBJ2-3	CASSLSGRGTDTQYF	TGCGCCAGCAGCTTAAGCGGGAGAGGAACAGATACGCAGTATTTT
.	TRBV7-2	TRBD2	TRBJ2-5	CASSLVLAGDPQGETQYF	TGTGCCAGCAGCTTAGTACTAGCGGGGGACCCCCAGGGAGAGACCCAGTACTTC
.	TRBV5-1	TRBD1	TRBJ2-7	CASSFGQGREQYF	TGCGCCAGCAGCTTCGGACAGGGTAGAGAGCAGTACTTC
.	TRBV12-3/TRBV12-4	TRBD1	TRBJ1-2	CASSQGQGTGYTF	TGTGCCAGCAGCCAGGGACAGGGGACCGGCTACACCTTC
.	TRBV24-1	TRBD2	TRBJ2-1	CATSDPSAGTSGNEQFF	TGTGCCACCAGTGACCCTTCCGCCGGGACTAGCGGAAATGAGCAGTTCTTC